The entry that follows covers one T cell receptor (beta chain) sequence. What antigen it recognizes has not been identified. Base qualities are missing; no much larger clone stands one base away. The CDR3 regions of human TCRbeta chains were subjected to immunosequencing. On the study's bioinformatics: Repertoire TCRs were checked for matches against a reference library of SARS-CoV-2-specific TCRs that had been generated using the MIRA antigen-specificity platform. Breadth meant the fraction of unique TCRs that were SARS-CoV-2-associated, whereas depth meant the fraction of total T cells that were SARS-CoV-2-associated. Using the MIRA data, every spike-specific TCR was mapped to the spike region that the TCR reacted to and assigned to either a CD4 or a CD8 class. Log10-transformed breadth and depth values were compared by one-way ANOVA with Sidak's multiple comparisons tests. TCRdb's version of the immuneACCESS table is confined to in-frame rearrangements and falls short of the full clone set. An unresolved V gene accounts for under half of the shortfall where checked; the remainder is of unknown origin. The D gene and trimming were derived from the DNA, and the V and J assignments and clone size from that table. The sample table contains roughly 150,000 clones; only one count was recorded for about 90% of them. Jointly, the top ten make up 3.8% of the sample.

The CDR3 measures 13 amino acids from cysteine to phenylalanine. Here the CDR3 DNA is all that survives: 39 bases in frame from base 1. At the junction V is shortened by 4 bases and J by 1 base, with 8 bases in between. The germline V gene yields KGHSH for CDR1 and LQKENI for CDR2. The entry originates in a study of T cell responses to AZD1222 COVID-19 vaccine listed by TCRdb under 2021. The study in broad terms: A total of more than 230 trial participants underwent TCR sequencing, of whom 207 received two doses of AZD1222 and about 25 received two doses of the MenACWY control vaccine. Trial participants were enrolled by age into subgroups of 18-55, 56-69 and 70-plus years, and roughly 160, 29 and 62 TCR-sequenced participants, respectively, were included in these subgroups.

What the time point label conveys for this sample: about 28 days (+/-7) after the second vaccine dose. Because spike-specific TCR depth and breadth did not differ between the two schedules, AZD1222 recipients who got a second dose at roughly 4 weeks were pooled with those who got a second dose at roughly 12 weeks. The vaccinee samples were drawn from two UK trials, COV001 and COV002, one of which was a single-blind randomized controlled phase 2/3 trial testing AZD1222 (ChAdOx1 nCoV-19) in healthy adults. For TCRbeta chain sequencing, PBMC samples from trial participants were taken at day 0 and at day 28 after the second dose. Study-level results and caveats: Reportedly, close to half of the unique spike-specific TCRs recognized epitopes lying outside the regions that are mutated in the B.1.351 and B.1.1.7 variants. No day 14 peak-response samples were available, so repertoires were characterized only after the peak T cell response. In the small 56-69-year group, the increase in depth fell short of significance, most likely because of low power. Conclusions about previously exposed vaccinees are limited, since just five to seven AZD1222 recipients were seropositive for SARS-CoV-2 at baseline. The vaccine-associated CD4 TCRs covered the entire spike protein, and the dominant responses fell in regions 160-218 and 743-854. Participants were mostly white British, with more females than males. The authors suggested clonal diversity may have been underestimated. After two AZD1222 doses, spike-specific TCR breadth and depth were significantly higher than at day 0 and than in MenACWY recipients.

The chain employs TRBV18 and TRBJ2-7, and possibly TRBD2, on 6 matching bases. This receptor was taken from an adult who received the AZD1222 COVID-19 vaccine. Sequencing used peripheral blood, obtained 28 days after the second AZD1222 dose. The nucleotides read TGTGCCAGCTCACAGGCGGGATCCTACGAGCAGTACTTC. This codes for CASSQAGSYEQYF.